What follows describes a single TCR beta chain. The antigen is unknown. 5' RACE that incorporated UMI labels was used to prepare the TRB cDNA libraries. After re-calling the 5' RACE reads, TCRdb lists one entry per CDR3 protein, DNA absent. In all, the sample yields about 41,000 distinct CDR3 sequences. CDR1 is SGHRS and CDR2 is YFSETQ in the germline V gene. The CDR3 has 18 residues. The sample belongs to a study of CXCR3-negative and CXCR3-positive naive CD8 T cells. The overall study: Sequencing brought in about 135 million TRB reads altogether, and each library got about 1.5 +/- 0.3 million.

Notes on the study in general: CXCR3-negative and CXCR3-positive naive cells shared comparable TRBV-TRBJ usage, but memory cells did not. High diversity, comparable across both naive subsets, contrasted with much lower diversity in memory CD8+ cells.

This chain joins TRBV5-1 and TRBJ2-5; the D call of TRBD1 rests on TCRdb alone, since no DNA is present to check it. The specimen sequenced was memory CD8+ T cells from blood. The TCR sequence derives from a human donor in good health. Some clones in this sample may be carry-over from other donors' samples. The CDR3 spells CASSSANVPGPHQETQYF.